These T cell receptor beta chains were read from a single sample in a study of glioma-infiltrating T cells. TCRdb ran MiXCR on the multiplex PCR reads and lists one entry per CDR3 protein. The sample contains some 17,000 distinct CDR3 sequences, 55% to 70% of which appear only once. The sample was glioma tissue, nonneoplastic brain tissue, or PBMCs (not recorded which). These receptors were taken from a human donor with low-grade glioma or glioblastoma, undergoing nonglioma brain surgery, or in good health (not recorded which). CDR3s include the opening cysteine and the closing phenylalanine or tryptophan. D genes are given only for firm matches. Clone sizes are given selectively: once, few, many, or a class where the clone is expanded.

>TRBJ2-7|TRBV6-1|few|NA
TGTGCCAGCAGTGAAGCTCCCTACAGTCAGCAGTACTTC
CASSEAPYSQQYF
>TRBJ2-1|TRBV12-3/TRBV12-4|NA|TRBD1
TGTGCCACCACGGGACAGGGGAATGAGCAGTTCTTC
CATTGQGNEQFF
>TRBJ1-5|TRBV10-3|NA|NA
TGTGCCATCAGAGAGGGAGAGTCCCAGCATTTT
CAIREGESQHF
>TRBJ2-3|TRBV7-3|many|NA
TGTGCCAGCAGCCCCCAGGGGATCCTCACAGATACGCAGTATTTT
CASSPQGILTDTQYF
>TRBJ1-2|TRBV6-2/TRBV6-3|NA|NA
TGTGCCAGCAGTTACTCGAGGGACGATAACTATGGCTACACCTTC
CASSYSRDDNYGYTF
>TRBJ1-2|TRBV28|NA|NA
TGTGCCAGCAGTTCAGATGGGGGCAGTAACTATGGCTACACCTTC
CASSSDGGSNYGYTF
>TRBJ2-4|TRBV6-2/TRBV6-3|medium-sized|NA
TGTGCCAGCAGTGCTGCAGCCAAAAACATTCAGTACTTC
CASSAAAKNIQYF
>TRBJ1-2|TRBV6-1|NA|NA
TGTGCCAGCAGTCAAGGGGTTTATGGCTACACCTTC
CASSQGVYGYTF
>TRBJ1-5|TRBV20-1|NA|NA
TGCAGTGCTAACCCGCAGAACAATCAGCCCCAGCATTTT
CSANPQNNQPQHF
>TRBJ2-5|TRBV6-1|many|NA
TGTGCCAGCAGCGACAGTTTCGGAGAGACCCAGTACTTC
CASSDSFGETQYF
>TRBJ2-3|TRBV6-2/TRBV6-3|NA|NA
TGTGCCAGCAGCCAGGGACTGAGCACAGATACGCAGTATTTT
CASSQGLSTDTQYF
>TRBJ1-1|TRBV20-1|NA|NA
TGCAGTGCTAGCGGACTGGGAACTGAAGCTTTCTTT
CSASGLGTEAFF
>TRBJ1-1|TRBV7-9|few|NA
TGTGCCAGCAGCTTAGGCCTTCAGTACGGGGGCCCGAACAACCTAGAGCGGGGAACTGAAGCTTTCTTT
CASSLGLQYGGPNNLERGTEAFF
>TRBJ2-1|TRBV19|medium-sized|TRBD1
TGTGCCAGTAGTATACCGGGACAGGAGAATGAGCAGTTCTTC
CASSIPGQENEQFF
>TRBJ1-6|TRBV27|NA|NA
TGTGCCAGCAGTTTGGGCTCGGAGGGACCTTATAATTCACCCCTCCACTTT
CASSLGSEGPYNSPLHF
>TRBJ2-1|TRBV2|medium-sized|NA
TGTGCCAGCACCGCGGACTCCTGGAATGAGCAGTTCTTC
CASTADSWNEQFF
>TRBJ2-7|TRBV27|NA|NA
TGTGCCAGACGTCCGGGGCCGTCCTACGAGCAGTACTTC
CARRPGPSYEQYF
>TRBJ2-7|TRBV7-2|few|NA
TGTGCCAGCAGCTGGGCAGGAAGCTCCTACGAGCAGTACTTC
CASSWAGSSYEQYF